This T cell receptor beta chain is from a study of blood T cell repertoires in COVID-19. The table came from immunoSEQ multiplex PCR; TCRdb's copy has only in-frame clones and leaves some out. The sample yields 25,000 to 35,000 clones, 70% to 85% seen once. The CDR3 spans 14 residues. The germline CDR1 and CDR2 sequences are LNHDA and SQIVND (reference sequence). The V and J ends lost 6 bases and 4 bases, in that order; junction bases with no gene match: 8. This receptor was obtained from a woman of 80 years or more with acute or convalescent COVID-19. The chain combines TRBV19 with TRBJ1-2, with 7 nucleotides matching TRBD1. Sequencing was performed on peripheral blood. The CDR3 coding sequence is TGTGCCAGTAGCCGAATAGGGGGCATCTATGGCTACACCTTC. This gives the protein CASSRIGGIYGYTF.